The T cell receptor beta chain described here comes from a study of early T cells in non-severe SARS-CoV-2 infection. Study at large: Chains stayed unpaired after sequencing of bulk RNA from unsorted whole blood.

Researchers tagged individual cDNA molecules with unique molecular identifiers. TCRdb fed the 5' RACE reads into MiXCR, producing one record per CDR3 protein. The table includes some 61,000 distinct CDR3 sequences, 10% detected once. With V trimmed by 3 bases and J by 7 bases, 4 bases remained unmatched. CDR1 is SQVTM, CDR2 ANQGSEA, per germline. This CDR3 comprises 14 residues. Sequencing was done on a sample of whole blood. This clonotype was sampled from an adult who was a healthcare worker with PCR-confirmed SARS-CoV-2 infection or an uninfected control (not recorded which). V gene TRBV29-1 combines with J gene TRBJ2-1; TRBD2 agrees at 12 bases. The CDR3 reads CSVDATSGSNEQFF. The CDR3 DNA is TGCAGCGTTGATGCGACTAGCGGGAGTAATGAGCAGTTCTTC.